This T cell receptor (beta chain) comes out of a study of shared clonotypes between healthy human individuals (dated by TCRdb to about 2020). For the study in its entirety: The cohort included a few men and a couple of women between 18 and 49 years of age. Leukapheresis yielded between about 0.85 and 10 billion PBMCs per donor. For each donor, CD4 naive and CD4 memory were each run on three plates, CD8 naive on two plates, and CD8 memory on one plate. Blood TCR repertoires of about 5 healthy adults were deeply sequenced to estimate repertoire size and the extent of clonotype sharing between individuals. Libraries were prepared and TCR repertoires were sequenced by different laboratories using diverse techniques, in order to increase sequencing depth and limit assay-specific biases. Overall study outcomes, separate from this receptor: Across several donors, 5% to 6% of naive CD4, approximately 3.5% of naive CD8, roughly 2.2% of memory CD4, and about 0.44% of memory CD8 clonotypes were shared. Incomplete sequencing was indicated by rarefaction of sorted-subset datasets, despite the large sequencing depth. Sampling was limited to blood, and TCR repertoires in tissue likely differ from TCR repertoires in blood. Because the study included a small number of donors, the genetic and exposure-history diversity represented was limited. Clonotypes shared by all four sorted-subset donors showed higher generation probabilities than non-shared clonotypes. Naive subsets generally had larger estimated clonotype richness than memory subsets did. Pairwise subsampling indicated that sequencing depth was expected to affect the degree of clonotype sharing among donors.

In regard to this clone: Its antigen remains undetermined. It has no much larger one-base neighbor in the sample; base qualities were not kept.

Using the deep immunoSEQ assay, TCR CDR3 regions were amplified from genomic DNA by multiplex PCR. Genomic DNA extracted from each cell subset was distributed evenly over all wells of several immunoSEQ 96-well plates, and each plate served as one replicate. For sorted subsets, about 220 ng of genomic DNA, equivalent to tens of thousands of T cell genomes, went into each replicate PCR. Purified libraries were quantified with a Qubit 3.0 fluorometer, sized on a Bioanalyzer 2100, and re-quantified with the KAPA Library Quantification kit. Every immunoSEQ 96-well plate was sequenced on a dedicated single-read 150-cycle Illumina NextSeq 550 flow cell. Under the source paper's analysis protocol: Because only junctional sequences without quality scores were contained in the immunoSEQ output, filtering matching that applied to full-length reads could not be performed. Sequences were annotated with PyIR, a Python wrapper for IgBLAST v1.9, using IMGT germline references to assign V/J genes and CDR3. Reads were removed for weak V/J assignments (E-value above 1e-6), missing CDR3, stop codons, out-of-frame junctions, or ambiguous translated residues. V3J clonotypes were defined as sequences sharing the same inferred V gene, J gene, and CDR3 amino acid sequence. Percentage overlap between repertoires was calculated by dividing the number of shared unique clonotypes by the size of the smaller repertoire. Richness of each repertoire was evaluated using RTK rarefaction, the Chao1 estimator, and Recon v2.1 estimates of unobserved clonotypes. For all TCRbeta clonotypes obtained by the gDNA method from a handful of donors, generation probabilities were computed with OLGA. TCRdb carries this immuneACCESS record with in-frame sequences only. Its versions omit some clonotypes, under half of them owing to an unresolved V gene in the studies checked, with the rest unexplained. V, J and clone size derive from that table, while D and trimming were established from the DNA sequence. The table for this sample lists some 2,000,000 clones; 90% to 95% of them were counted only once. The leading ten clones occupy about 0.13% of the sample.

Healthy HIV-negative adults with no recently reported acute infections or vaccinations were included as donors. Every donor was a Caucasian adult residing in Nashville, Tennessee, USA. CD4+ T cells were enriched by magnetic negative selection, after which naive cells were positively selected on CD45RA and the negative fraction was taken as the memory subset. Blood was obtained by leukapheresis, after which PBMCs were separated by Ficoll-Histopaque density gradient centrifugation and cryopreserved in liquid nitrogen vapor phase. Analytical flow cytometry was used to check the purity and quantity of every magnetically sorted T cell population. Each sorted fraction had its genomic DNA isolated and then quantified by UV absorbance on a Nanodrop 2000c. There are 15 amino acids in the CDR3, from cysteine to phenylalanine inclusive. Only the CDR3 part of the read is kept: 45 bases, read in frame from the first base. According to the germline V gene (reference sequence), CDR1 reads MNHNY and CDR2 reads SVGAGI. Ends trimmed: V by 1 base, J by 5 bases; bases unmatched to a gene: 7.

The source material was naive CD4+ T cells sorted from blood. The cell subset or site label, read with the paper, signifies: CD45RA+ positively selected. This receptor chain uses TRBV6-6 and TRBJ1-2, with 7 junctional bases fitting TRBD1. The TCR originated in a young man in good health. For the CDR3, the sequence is CASSYLQGGAYGYTF. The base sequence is TGTGCCAGCAGTTACTTACAAGGGGGCGCGTATGGCTACACCTTC.